This T cell receptor (beta chain) was observed in a study of cytomegalovirus exposure and HLA in healthy donors. The V and J ends lost 1 base and 0 bases, in that order; junction bases with no gene match: 0. CDR1 is SGHNT and CDR2 is YENEEA in the germline V gene. CDR3 size: 16 residues. 60 Vbeta and 13 Jbeta primers were used in PCR. Some clones are missing from TCRdb's copy, which holds only in-frame ones; the method was immunoSEQ multiplex PCR. This table holds roughly 190,000 clones, 80% to 85% found once. V gene TRBV11-3 combines with J gene TRBJ2-1; TRBD2 matches at 10 bases. The TCR originated in a woman between 18 and 30 years old in good health and CMV-seronegative. The sequenced sample was PBMCs. Written as DNA, the CDR3 is TGTGCCAGCAGCTTAGGGACTAGCGGCTCCTACAATGAGCAGTTCTTC. This sequence encodes CASSLGTSGSYNEQFF.